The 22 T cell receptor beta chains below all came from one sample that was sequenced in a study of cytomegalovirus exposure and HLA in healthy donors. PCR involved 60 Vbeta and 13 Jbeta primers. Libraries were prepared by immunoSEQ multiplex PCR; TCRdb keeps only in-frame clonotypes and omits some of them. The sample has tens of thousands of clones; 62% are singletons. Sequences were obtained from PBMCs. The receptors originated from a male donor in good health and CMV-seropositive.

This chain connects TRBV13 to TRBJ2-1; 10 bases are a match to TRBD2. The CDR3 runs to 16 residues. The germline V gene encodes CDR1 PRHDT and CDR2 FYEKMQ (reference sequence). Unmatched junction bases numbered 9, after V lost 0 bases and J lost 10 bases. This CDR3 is CASSLGLASGSYEQFF. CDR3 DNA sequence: TGTGCCAGCAGCTTAGGCCTGGCTAGCGGGAGCTACGAGCAGTTCTTC.

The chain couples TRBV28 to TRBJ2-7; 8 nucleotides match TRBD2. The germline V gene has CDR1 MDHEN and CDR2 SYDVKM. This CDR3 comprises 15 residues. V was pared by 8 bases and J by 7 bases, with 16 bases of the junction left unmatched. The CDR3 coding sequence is TGTGCCAGCCAACCAATCCCGGGACTAGTTTTGGAGCAGTACTTC. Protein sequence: CASQPIPGLVLEQYF.

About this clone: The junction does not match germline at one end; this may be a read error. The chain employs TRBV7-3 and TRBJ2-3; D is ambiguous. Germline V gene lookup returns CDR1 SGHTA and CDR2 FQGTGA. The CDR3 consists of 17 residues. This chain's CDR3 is CVSSLTRLPLKGDTQYF. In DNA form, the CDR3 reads TGTGTCAGCAGCTTAACGAGGCTCCCTCTCAAAGGAGATACGCAGTATTTT.

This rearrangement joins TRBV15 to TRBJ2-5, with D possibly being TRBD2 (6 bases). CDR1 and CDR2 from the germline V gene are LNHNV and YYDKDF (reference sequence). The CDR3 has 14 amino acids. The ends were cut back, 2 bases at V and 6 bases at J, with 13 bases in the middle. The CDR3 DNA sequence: TGTGCCACCAGCAGACCGGAGGGCCCCAAGACCCAGTACTTC. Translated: CATSRPEGPKTQYF.

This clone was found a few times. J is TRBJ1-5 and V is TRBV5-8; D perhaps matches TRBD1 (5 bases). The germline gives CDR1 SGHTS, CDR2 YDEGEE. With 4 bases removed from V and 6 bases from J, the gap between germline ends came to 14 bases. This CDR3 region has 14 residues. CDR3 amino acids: CASSPLGGSQPQHF. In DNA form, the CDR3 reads TGTGCCAGCAGCCCCCTGGGGGGTAGTCAGCCCCAGCATTTT.

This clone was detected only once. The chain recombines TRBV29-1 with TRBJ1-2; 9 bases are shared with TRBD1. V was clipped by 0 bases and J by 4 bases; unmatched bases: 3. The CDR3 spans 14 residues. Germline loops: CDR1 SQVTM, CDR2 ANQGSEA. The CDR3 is CSVEDYRGLYGYTF. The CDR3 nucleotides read TGCAGCGTTGAAGACTACAGGGGGCTCTATGGCTACACCTTC.

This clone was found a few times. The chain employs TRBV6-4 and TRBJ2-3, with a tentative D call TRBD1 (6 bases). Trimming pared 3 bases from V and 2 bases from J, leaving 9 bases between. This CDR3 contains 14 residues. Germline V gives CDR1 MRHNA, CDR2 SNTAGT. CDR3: CASSEGAHTDTQYF. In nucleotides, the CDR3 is TGTGCCAGCAGTGAGGGGGCACACACAGATACGCAGTATTTT.

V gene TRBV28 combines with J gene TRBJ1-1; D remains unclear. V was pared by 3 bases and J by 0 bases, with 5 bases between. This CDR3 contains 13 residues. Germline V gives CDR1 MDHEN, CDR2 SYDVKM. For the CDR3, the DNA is TGTGCCAGCAGTTTCTCCCTGAACACTGAAGCTTTCTTT. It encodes CASSFSLNTEAFF.

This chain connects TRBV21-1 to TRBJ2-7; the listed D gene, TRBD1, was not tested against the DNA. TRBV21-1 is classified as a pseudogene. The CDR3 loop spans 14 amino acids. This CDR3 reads CASSKAGPGLEQYF. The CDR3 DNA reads TGTGCCAGCAGCAAAGCTGGGCCAGGGCTCGAGCAGTACTTC.

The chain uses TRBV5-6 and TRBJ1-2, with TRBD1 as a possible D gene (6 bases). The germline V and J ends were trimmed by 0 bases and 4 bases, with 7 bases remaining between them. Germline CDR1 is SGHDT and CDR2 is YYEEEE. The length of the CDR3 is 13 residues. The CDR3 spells CASSLGTVYGYTF. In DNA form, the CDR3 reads TGTGCCAGCAGCTTGGGGACAGTCTATGGCTACACCTTC.

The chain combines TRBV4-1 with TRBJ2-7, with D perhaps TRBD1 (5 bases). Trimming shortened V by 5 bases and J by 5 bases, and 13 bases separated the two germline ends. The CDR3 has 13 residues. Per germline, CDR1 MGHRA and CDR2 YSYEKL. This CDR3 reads CASSGVRANEQYF. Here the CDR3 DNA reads TGCGCCAGCAGCGGGGTCAGGGCAAACGAGCAGTACTTC.

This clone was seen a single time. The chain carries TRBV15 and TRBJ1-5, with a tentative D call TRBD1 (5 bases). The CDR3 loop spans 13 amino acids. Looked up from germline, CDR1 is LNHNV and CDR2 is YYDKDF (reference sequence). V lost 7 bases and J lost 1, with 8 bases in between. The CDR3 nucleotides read TGTGCCACCACCCGGGGGAGCAATCAGCCCCAGCATTTT. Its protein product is CATTRGSNQPQHF.

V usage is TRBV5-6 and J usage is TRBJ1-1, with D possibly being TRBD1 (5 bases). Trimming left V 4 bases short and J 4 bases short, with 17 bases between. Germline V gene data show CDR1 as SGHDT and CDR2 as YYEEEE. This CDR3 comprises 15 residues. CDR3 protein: CASSELTGFRTEAFF. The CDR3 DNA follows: TGTGCCAGCAGCGAGCTAACAGGATTCCGCACTGAAGCTTTCTTT.

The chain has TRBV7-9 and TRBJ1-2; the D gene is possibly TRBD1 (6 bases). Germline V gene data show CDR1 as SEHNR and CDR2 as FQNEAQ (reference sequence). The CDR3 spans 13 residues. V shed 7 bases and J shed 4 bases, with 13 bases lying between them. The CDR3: CASTISGAYGYTF. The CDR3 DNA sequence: TGTGCCAGCACCATATCAGGGGCCTATGGCTACACCTTC.

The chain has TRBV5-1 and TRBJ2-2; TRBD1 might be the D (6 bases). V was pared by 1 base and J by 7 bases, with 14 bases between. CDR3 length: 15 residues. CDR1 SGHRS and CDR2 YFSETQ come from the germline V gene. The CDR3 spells CASSLQGRYFGELFF. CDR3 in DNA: TGCGCCAGCAGCTTGCAGGGGCGTTATTTCGGGGAGCTGTTTTTT.

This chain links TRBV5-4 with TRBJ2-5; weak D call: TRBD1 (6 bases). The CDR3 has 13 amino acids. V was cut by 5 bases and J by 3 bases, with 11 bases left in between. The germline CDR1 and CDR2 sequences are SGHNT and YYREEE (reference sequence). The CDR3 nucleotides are TGTGCCAGCAGAACGGACAGAGAAGAGACCCAGTACTTC. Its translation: CASRTDREETQYF.

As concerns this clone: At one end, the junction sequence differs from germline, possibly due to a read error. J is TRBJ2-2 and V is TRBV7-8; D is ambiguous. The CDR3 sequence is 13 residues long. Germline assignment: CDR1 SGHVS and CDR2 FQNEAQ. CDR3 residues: CASSFSHTGELFF. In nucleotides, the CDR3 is TGTGCCAGCAGCTTTAGCCACACGGGGGAGCTGTTTTTT. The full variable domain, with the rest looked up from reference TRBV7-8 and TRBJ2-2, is GAGVSQSPRYKVAKRGQDVALRCDPISGHVSLFWYQQALGQGPEFLTYFQNEAQLDKSGLPSDRFFAERPEGSVSTLKIQRTQQEDSAVYLCASSFSHTGELFFGEGSRLTVL.

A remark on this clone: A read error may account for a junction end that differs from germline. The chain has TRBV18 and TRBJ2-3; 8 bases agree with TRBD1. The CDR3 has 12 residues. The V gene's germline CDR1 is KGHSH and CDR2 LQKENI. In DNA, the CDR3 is TGTGCCAGCTCACCACCAGAGGGACAGGTCCTATTT. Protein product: CASSPPEGQVLF. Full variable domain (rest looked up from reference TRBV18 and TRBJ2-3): NAGVMQNPRHLVRRRGQEARLRCSPMKGHSHVYWYRQLPEEGLKFMVYLQKENIIDESGMPKERFSAEFPKEGPSILRIQQVVRGDSAAYFCASSPPEGQVLFGPGTRLTVL.

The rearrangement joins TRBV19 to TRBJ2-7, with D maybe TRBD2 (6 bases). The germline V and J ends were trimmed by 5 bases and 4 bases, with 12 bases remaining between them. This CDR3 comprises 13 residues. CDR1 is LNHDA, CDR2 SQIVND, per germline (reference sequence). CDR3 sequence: CASSPGTGYEQYF. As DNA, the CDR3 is TGTGCCAGTAGTCCAGGGACTGGTTACGAGCAGTACTTC.

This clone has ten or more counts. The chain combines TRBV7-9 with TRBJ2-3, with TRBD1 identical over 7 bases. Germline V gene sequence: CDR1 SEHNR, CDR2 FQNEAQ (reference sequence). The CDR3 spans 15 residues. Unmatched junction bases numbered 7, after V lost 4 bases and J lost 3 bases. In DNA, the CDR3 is TGTGCCAGCAGCTCGGGACAGTTCGGGACAGATACGCAGTATTTT. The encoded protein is CASSSGQFGTDTQYF.

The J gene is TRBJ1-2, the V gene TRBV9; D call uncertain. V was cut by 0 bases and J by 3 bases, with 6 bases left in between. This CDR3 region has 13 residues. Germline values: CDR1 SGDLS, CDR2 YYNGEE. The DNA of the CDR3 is TGTGCCAGCAGCGTAGAGGGAGACTATGGCTACACCTTC. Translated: CASSVEGDYGYTF. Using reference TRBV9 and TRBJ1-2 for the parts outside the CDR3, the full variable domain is DSGVTQTPKHLITATGQRVTLRCSPRSGDLSVYWYQQSLDQGLQFLIQYYNGEERAKGNILERFSAQQFPDLHSELNLSSLELGDSALYFCASSVEGDYGYTFGSGTRLTVV.

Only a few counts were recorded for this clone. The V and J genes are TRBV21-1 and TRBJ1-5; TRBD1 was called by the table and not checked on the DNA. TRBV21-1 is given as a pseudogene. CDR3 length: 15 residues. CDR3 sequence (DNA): TGTGCCAGCAGCGTCCTGCTTTGGGGCGGACAGCCCCAGCATTTT. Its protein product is CASSVLLWGGQPQHF.